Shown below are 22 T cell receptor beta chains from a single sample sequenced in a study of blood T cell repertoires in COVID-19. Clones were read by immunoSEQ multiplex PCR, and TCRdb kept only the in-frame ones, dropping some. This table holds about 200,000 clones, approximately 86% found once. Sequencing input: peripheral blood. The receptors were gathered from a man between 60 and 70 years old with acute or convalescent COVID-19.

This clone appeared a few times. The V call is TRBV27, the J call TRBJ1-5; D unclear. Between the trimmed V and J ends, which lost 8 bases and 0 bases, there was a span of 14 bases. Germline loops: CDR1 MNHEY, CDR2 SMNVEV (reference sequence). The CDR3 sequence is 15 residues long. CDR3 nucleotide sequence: TGTGCCAGCGCTGCCGGCGGAAGTAGCAATCAGCCCCAGCATTTT. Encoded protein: CASAAGGSSNQPQHF.

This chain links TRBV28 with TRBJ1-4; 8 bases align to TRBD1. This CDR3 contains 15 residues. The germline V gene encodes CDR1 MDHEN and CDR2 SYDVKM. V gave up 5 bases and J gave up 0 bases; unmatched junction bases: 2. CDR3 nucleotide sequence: TGTGCCAGCAGTCCGGACAGGGCAACTAATGAAAAACTGTTTTTT. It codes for CASSPDRATNEKLFF.

The CDR3 region is CASSFKFGQATYEQYF. The CDR3, as DNA: TGTGCCAGCAGTTTTAAGTTTGGACAGGCCACCTACGAGCAGTACTTC. The rearrangement links TRBV28 to TRBJ2-7; 7 bases map to TRBD1. The CDR3 has 16 amino acids. J lost 2 bases, V lost 3 bases, and 10 bases had no gene match. Germline loops: CDR1 MDHEN, CDR2 SYDVKM.

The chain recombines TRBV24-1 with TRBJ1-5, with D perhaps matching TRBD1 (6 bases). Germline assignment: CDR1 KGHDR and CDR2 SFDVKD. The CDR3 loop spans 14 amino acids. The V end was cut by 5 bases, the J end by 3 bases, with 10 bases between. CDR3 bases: TGTGCCACCAGTGCCGGGACATCCAATCAGCCCCAGCATTTT. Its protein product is CATSAGTSNQPQHF.

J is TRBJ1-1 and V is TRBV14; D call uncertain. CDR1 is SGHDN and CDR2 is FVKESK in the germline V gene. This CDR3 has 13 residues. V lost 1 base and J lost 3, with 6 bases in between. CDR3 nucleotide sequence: TGTGCCAGCAGCCAAGCCCGTTACACTGAAGCTTTCTTT. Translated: CASSQARYTEAFF. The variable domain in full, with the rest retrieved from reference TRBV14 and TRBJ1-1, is EAGVTQFPSHSVIEKGQTVTLRCDPISGHDNLYWYRRVMGKEIKFLLHFVKESKQDESGMPNNRFLAERTGGTYSTLKVQPAELEDSGVYFCASSQARYTEAFFGQGTRLTVV.

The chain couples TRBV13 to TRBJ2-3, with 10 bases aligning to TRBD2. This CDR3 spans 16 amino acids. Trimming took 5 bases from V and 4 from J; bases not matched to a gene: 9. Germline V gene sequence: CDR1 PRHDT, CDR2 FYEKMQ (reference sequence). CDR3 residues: CASSPVSGGASDTQYF. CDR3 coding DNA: TGTGCCAGCAGCCCGGTAAGCGGGGGGGCCTCAGATACGCAGTATTTT.

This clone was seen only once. In nucleotides, the CDR3 is TGTGCCAGCTCACCTGGGACAGAAGCTTTCTTT. The encoded protein is CASSPGTEAFF. The V call is TRBV18, the J call TRBJ1-1; TRBD1 is a possible D gene (6 bases). This CDR3 contains 11 residues. Trimming took 3 bases from V and 8 from J, leaving 7 bases between them. Germline CDR1 and CDR2: KGHSH and LQKENI.

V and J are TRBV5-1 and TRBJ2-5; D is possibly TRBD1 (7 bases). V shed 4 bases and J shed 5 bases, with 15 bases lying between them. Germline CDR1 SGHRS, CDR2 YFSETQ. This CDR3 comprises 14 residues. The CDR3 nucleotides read TGCGCCAGCAGCCTAGGAGGGGGCGGTGAGACCCAGTACTTC. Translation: CASSLGGGGETQYF.

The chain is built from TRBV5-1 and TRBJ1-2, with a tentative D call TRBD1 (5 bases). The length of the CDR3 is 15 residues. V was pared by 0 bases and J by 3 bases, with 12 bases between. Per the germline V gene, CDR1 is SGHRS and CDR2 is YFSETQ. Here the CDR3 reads CASSLERQGHYGYTF. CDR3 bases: TGCGCCAGCAGCTTGGAACGCCAGGGCCACTATGGCTACACCTTC.

The CDR3 bases are TGTGCCAGTAGTAGAGGGGGAGGGGAGCAGTTCTTC. Its protein is CASSRGGGEQFF. The chain carries TRBV19 and TRBJ2-1, with a possible D match to TRBD2 (7 bases). V was pared by 4 bases and J by 10 bases, with 11 bases between. Germline V gene data show CDR1 as LNHDA and CDR2 as SQIVND (reference sequence). This CDR3 contains 12 residues.

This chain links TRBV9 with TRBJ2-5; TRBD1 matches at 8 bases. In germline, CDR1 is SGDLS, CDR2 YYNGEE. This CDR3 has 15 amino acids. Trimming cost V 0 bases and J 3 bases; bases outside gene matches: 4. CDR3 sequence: CASSVDQGAKETQYF. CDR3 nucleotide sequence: TGTGCCAGCAGCGTAGATCAGGGGGCCAAAGAGACCCAGTACTTC.

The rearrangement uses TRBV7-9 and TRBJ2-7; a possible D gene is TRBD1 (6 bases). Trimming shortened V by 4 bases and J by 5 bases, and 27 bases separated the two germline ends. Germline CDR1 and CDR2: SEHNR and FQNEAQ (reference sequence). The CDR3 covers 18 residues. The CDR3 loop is CASSSTPSVLRGGNEQYF. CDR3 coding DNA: TGTGCCAGCAGCTCGACCCCCTCCGTCCTTCGAGGGGGAAACGAGCAGTACTTC.

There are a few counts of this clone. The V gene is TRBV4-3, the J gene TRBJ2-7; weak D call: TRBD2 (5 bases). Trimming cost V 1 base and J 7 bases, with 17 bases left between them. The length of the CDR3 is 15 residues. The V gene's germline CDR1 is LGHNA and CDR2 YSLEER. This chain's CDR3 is CASSQGSRGLGEQYF. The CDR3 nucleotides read TGCGCCAGCAGCCAAGGGTCTCGGGGTTTAGGGGAGCAGTACTTC.

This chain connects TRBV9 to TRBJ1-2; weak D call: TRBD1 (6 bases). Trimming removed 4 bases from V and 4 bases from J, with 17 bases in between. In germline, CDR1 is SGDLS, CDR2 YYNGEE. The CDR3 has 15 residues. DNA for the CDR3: TGTGCCAGCAGCTTAAGCGCACAGGGTGGCTATGGCTACACCTTC. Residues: CASSLSAQGGYGYTF.

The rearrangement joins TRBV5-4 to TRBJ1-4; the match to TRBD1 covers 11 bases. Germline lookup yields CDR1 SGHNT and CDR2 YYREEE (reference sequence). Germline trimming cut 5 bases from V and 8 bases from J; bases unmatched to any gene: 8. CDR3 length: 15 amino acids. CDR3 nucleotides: TGTGCCAGCAGACGGACCGGGACAGGGGGGGAAAAACTGTTTTTT. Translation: CASRRTGTGGEKLFF.

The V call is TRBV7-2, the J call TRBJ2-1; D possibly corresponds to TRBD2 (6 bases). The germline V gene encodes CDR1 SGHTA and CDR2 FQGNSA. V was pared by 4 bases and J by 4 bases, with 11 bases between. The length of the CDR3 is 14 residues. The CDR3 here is CASSSGVRYNEQFF. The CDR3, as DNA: TGTGCCAGCAGCTCGGGGGTCAGGTACAATGAGCAGTTCTTC.

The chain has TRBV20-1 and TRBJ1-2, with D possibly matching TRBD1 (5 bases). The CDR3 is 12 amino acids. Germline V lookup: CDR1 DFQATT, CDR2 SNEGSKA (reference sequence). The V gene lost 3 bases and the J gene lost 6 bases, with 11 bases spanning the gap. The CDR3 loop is CSASGSGNGYTF. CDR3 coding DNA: TGCAGTGCTAGTGGTTCAGGGAATGGCTACACCTTC.

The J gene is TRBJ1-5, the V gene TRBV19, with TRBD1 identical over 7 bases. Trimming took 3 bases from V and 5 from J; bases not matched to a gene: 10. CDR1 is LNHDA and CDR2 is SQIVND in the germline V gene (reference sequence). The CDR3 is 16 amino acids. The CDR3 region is CASSMGGGRGYQPQHF. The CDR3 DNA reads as TGTGCCAGTAGTATGGGCGGCGGCAGGGGGTATCAGCCCCAGCATTTT.

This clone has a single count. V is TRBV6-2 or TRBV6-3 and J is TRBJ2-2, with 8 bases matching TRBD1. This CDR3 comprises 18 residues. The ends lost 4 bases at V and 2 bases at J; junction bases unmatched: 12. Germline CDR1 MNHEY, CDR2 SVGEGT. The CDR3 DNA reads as TGTGCCAGCAGTTCCTTACCGGGACAGGCCTATAACACCGGGGAGCTGTTTTTT. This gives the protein CASSSLPGQAYNTGELFF.

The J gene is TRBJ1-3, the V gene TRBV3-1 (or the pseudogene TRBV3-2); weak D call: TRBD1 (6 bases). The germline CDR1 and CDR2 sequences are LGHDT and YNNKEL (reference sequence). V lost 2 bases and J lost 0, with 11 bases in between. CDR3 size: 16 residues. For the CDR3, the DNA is TGTGCCAGCAGCCAAAGGGGGGGGAGCTCTGGAAACACCATATATTTT. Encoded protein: CASSQRGGSSGNTIYF.

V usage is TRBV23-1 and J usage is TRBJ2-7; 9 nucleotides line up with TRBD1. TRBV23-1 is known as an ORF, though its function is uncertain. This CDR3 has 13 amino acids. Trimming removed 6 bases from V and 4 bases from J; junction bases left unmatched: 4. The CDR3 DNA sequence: TGCGCCAGCAGGGGGACAGGGTCTTACGAGCAGTACTTC. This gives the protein CASRGTGSYEQYF.

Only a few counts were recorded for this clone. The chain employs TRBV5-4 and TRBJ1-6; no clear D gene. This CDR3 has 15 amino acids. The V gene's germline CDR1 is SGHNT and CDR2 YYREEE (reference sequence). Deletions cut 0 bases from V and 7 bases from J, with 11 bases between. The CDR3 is CASSLEGVGNSPLHF. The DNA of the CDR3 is TGTGCCAGCAGCTTGGAGGGAGTGGGAAATTCACCCCTCCACTTT.